Listed below are T cell receptor beta chains from one sample, sequenced in a study of OX40 agonist ivuxolimab in advanced cancers. Assay: immunoSEQ multiplex PCR; the TCRdb copy retains only in-frame clones and omits some. This sample yields 100,000 to 110,000 clones, of which 85% to 95% are seen a single time; about 0.49% belongs to the top ten. Here the sequenced sample was CD4+ or CD8+ T cells sorted from blood, taken in a trial of the OX40 agonist ivuxolimab. The receptors stem from an adult with an advanced solid tumor such as melanoma, head and neck, liver or kidney cancer. Each CDR3 is given with its conserved first and last residue. D genes are given only for firm matches. Some rows have no size entry. The others give once, few or many, or a class for an expanded clone.

abundance	d_gene	v_gene	j_gene	CDR3aa	CDR3nt
NA	NA	TRBV6-1	TRBJ2-5	CASSLERVTQYF	TGTGCCAGCAGCCTCGAAAGGGTGACCCAGTACTTC
NA	TRBD2	TRBV18	TRBJ2-1	CASSPLSAGGAFGNEQFF	TGTGCCAGCTCACCATTAAGTGCGGGGGGAGCTTTTGGCAATGAGCAGTTCTTC
once	TRBD1	TRBV7-2	TRBJ1-2	CASSLKGGQRSAF	TGTGCCAGCAGCTTAAAAGGGGGACAGAGGTCCGCCTTC
NA	TRBD2	TRBV28	TRBJ2-3	CASSPEGLAGSRGTQYF	TGTGCCAGCAGTCCCGAAGGACTAGCGGGAAGCCGGGGTACGCAGTATTTT
NA	NA	TRBV7-2	TRBJ2-1	CASSLAQVLFNEQFF	TGTGCCAGCAGCTTAGCACAGGTACTATTCAATGAGCAGTTCTTC
once	NA	TRBV5-4	TRBJ2-3	CASSPGRADTQYF	TGTGCCAGCAGCCCCGGAAGGGCGGATACGCAGTATTTT
NA	TRBD2	TRBV5-1	TRBJ2-5	CASSFYSGIRETQYF	TGCGCCAGCAGCTTTTACAGCGGGATTAGAGAGACCCAGTACTTC
many	TRBD1	TRBV28	TRBJ1-2	CASSLGTGGFGYTF	TGTGCCAGCAGTTTAGGGACAGGGGGTTTTGGCTACACCTTC
NA	NA	TRBV11-2	TRBJ2-7	CASSPSFYEQYF	TGTGCCAGCAGCCCCTCATTCTACGAGCAGTACTTC
NA	NA	TRBV28	TRBJ1-5	CASSLFGRGSNQPQHF	TGTGCCAGCAGTTTATTTGGCAGGGGAAGCAATCAGCCCCAGCATTTT
NA	TRBD2	TRBV7-2	TRBJ2-1	CASSLGGTSIDNEQFF	TGTGCCAGCAGCTTAGGGGGGACTAGCATCGACAATGAGCAGTTCTTC
NA	TRBD2	TRBV6-6	TRBJ2-6	CASLPSGAGANVLTF	TGTGCCAGCCTCCCCAGCGGGGCTGGGGCCAACGTCCTGACTTTC
NA	NA	TRBV2	TRBJ1-1	CASSEDWAGTEAFF	TGTGCCAGCAGTGAAGATTGGGCAGGGACGGAAGCTTTCTTT
few	NA	TRBV28	TRBJ1-5	CASSLAGARNQPQHF	TGTGCCAGCAGTTTAGCCGGGGCCCGCAATCAGCCCCAGCATTTT
NA	NA	TRBV27	TRBJ2-5	CASSFLGTAKETQYF	TGTGCCAGCAGTTTCCTCGGGACTGCGAAAGAGACCCAGTACTTC
NA	TRBD2	TRBV25-1	TRBJ2-1	CASSEPPSGRAHEQFF	TGTGCCAGCAGTGAACCCCCTAGCGGGAGGGCCCATGAGCAGTTCTTC
NA	NA	TRBV6-4	TRBJ1-2	CASGDGYTF	TGTGCCAGCGGTGATGGCTACACCTTC
NA	NA	TRBV5-6	TRBJ2-7	CASSSVLSRTIRVYEQYF	TGTGCCAGCAGCTCCGTCCTATCCCGGACAATTCGGGTGTACGAGCAGTACTTC
once	NA	TRBV5-4	TRBJ2-2	CASSFSGELFF	TGTGCCAGCAGCTTTTCTGGGGAGCTGTTTTTT
NA	TRBD2	TRBV28	TRBJ2-2	CASRTRTSGNTGELFF	TGTGCCAGCAGAACACGGACTAGCGGAAACACCGGGGAGCTGTTTTTT
NA	TRBD2	TRBV5-1	TRBJ2-1	CASSLELAGVSEQFF	TGCGCCAGCAGCTTGGAACTAGCGGGAGTCTCTGAGCAGTTCTTC
few	TRBD1	TRBV9	TRBJ2-2	CASSPGQGNTGELFF	TGTGCCAGCAGCCCCGGACAGGGAAACACCGGGGAGCTGTTTTTT
once	NA	TRBV5-5	TRBJ2-7	CASSNAHVHEQYF	TGTGCCAGCAGCAACGCACATGTTCACGAGCAGTACTTC
NA	NA	TRBV28	TRBJ2-7	CASSFTPRKPTYEQYF	TGTGCCAGCAGTTTTACTCCCCGTAAGCCGACCTACGAGCAGTACTTC
NA	TRBD2	TRBV15	TRBJ2-7	CATSRGPAGGTYEQYF	TGTGCCACCAGCAGAGGCCCAGCGGGAGGAACATACGAGCAGTACTTC
NA	NA	TRBV28	TRBJ2-2	CASRQDGIPGELFF	TGTGCCAGCCGACAGGATGGAATCCCCGGGGAGCTGTTTTTT
NA	NA	TRBV9	TRBJ2-5	CASSVDATLQETQYF	TGTGCCAGCAGCGTAGACGCAACCCTCCAAGAGACCCAGTACTTC
NA	NA	TRBV7-2	TRBJ2-7	CASSLMKRAEQYF	TGTGCCAGCAGCTTAATGAAACGCGCCGAGCAGTACTTC
NA	NA	TRBV4-3	TRBJ1-2	CASSQENRRSPYGYTF	TGCGCCAGCAGCCAAGAAAACAGAAGGAGTCCCTATGGCTACACCTTC
NA	NA	TRBV7-9	TRBJ2-5	CASRERGGNDGETQYF	TGTGCCAGCAGGGAGAGAGGGGGAAATGATGGGGAGACCCAGTACTTC
NA	TRBD1	TRBV4-1	TRBJ2-7	CASSQTPGQRSKEQYF	TGCGCCAGCAGCCAAACGCCGGGACAGAGGTCTAAGGAGCAGTACTTC
NA	NA	TRBV11-3	TRBJ2-5	CASTQGMETQYF	TGTGCCAGCACTCAGGGAATGGAGACCCAGTACTTC
NA	NA	TRBV7-3	TRBJ2-6	CASSLSVSGANVLTF	TGTGCCAGCAGCTTAAGCGTCTCTGGGGCCAACGTCCTGACTTTC
NA	NA	TRBV7-2	TRBJ2-1	CASSTHVSGGNEQFF	TGTGCCAGCAGCACTCATGTTAGCGGAGGGAATGAGCAGTTCTTC
NA	TRBD2	TRBV18	TRBJ2-1	CASSPLYAGGIYNEQFF	TGTGCCAGCTCACCCCTTTATGCGGGAGGGATTTACAATGAGCAGTTCTTC
NA	NA	TRBV7-8	TRBJ2-6	CASSVYTGANVLTF	TGTGCCAGCAGCGTATATACTGGGGCCAACGTCCTGACTTTC
few	TRBD2	TRBV7-9	TRBJ2-1	CASSPSSGYNEQFF	TGTGCCAGCAGCCCATCTAGCGGATACAATGAGCAGTTCTTC
NA	NA	TRBV18	TRBJ2-1	CASSPGVGFNEQFF	TGTGCCAGCTCACCGGGGGTGGGTTTCAATGAGCAGTTCTTC
NA	TRBD2	TRBV18	TRBJ2-5	CASSTGLAETQYF	TGTGCCAGCTCAACCGGACTAGCGGAGACCCAGTACTTC
NA	NA	TRBV7-2	TRBJ2-1	CASSGYNEQFF	TGTGCCAGCAGCGGGTACAATGAGCAGTTCTTC
few	TRBD1	TRBV27	TRBJ2-7	CASSSPDRRSYEQYF	TGTGCCAGCAGTTCGCCGGACAGGCGATCCTACGAGCAGTACTTC
once	NA	TRBV7-2	TRBJ1-5	CASSLRAGSNQPQHF	TGTGCCAGCAGCCTCAGGGCTGGAAGCAATCAGCCCCAGCATTTT
NA	NA	TRBV14	TRBJ2-3	CASSQGTYTDTQYF	TGTGCCAGCAGCCAAGGCACTTACACAGATACGCAGTATTTT
NA	NA	TRBV7-8	TRBJ2-6	CASSLGARRANVLTF	TGTGCCAGCAGCTTAGGCGCGAGGCGGGCCAACGTCCTGACTTTC
NA	NA	TRBV19	TRBJ1-1	CASSIGRRIVNTEAFF	TGTGCCAGTAGTATAGGACGGCGGATCGTGAACACTGAAGCTTTCTTT
NA	NA	TRBV18	TRBJ2-3	CASSPVESSWADTQYF	TGTGCCAGCTCACCCGTAGAGTCTTCATGGGCGGATACGCAGTATTTT
NA	NA	TRBV11-2	TRBJ1-2	CASSNGTLNYGYTF	TGTGCCAGCAGTAATGGGACACTTAACTATGGCTACACCTTC
NA	NA	TRBV30	TRBJ1-3	CAWSQIGGNTIYF	TGTGCCTGGAGCCAGATTGGTGGAAACACCATATATTTT
NA	TRBD1	TRBV7-2	TRBJ1-4	CASSLEMTGDKLFF	TGTGCCAGCAGCCTAGAGATGACAGGGGACAAACTGTTTTTT
NA	TRBD1	TRBV7-9	TRBJ1-3	CASSLVVTDRGRNTIYF	TGTGCCAGCAGCTTAGTCGTCACGGACAGGGGGCGCAACACCATATATTTT
NA	TRBD2	TRBV5-1	TRBJ2-3	CASSLGTSGTDTQYF	TGCGCCAGCAGCTTGGGGACTAGCGGAACAGATACGCAGTATTTT
once	TRBD1	TRBV18	TRBJ1-2	CASSPDRTGTGYTF	TGTGCCAGCTCACCTGACAGGACAGGGACTGGCTACACCTTC
NA	NA	TRBV5-4	TRBJ2-6	CASSFSVDSGANVLTF	TGTGCCAGCAGCTTCTCAGTCGACTCTGGGGCCAACGTCCTGACTTTC
once	TRBD2	TRBV18	TRBJ2-3	CASSPPGLPTQYF	TGTGCCAGCTCGCCGCCGGGACTACCAACGCAGTATTTT